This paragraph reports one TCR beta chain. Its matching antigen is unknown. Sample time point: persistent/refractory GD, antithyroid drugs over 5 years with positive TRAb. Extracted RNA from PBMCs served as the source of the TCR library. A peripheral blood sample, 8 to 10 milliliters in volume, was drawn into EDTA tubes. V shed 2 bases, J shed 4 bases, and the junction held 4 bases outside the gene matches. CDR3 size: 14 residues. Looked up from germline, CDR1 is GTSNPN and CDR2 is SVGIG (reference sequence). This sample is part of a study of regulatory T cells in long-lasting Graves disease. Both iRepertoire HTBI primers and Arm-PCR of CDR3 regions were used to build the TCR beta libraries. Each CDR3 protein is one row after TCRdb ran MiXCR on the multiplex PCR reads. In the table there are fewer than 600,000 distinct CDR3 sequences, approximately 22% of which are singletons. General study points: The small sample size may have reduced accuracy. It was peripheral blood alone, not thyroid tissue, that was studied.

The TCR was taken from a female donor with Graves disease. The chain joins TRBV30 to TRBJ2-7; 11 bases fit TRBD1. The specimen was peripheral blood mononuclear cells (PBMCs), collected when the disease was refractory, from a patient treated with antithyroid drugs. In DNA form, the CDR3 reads TGTGCCTGGAGTTTGGGACAGGGGGTTTACGAGCAGTACTTC. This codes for CAWSLGQGVYEQYF.